This T cell receptor beta chain was recovered during a study of blood T cell repertoires in COVID-19. About the study: Samples of COVID-19 (acute and convalescent) were obtained from the United States, Italy and Spain. Sources were T cells, B-cell-depleted T cells, or PBMCs; the material itself was cDNA or gDNA.

The CDR3 consists of 13 residues. V lost 4 bases to trimming and J lost 1 base, with 7 bases between them. Germline V gives CDR1 SNHLY, CDR2 FYNNEI. Original processing notes: Estimation of nucleated cell counts was performed using reference gene primer amplification. The method was immunoSEQ multiplex PCR; TCRdb's version includes in-frame clones alone and lacks a portion of them. V and J calls and clone size follow that table, whereas D and trimming were derived from the DNA. The sample has around 150,000 clones, 85% to 90% seen once; the top ten hold 2% to 2.5%. The material sequenced was peripheral blood. The chain links TRBV2 to TRBJ1-1; D gene unclear. The sequence was obtained from a middle-aged man with active COVID-19. CDR3 sequence (DNA): TGTGCCAGCAGTGCTGGAGAGAACACTGAAGCTTTCTTT. Translation gives CASSAGENTEAFF.